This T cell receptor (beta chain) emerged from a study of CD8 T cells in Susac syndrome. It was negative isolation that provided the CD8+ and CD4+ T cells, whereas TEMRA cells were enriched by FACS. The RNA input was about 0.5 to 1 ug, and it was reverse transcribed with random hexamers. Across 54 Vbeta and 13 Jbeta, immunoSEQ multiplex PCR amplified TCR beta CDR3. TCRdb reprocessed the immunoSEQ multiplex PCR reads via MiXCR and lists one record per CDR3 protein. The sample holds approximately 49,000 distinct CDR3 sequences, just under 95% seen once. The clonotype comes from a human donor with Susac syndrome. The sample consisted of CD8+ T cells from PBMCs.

CDR3 sequence: CASSWTAGSGTGASPLHF. CDR3 sequence (DNA): TGTGCCAGTAGTTGGACAGCGGGTAGCGGGACAGGGGCTTCACCCCTCCACTTT. The chain has TRBV19 and TRBJ1-6; 10 bases are a match to TRBD1. The V segment lost 5 bases and the J segment 9 bases; nucleotides outside the gene matches: 16. Germline V gene sequence: CDR1 LNHDA, CDR2 SQIVND (reference sequence). The CDR3 loop spans 18 amino acids.